The source of this T cell receptor (beta chain) is a study of blood T cell repertoires in COVID-19. Study overall: Italy, Spain and the United States were the sources of the convalescent and acute COVID-19 samples. From T cells, B-cell-depleted T cells, or PBMCs came the material, which was cDNA or gDNA.

Authors' data handling: For nucleated cells, counts were estimated from reference gene primer amplification. Data came from immunoSEQ multiplex PCR; TCRdb stores just in-frame clones and leaves some out. V, J and clone size derive from that table, while D and trimming were established from the DNA sequence. The table has roughly 100,000 clones, approximately 92% seen once. Germline V gene data show CDR1 as SGHRS and CDR2 as YFSETQ. The CDR3 loop spans 13 amino acids. Deletions cut 4 bases from V and 4 bases from J, with 11 bases between. The rearrangement uses TRBV5-1 and TRBJ1-1; no clear D gene. This receptor was identified in a man aged 18 to 29 with acute or convalescent COVID-19. Sample: peripheral blood. DNA for the CDR3: TGCGCCAGCAGCCCCGTTGAGGGCACTGAAGCTTTCTTT. Translated: CASSPVEGTEAFF.